The clone carrying this TCR beta chain has more than one count but fewer than ten. Its antigen is as yet unknown. This specimen belongs to a study of Tregs in tolerant kidney transplant recipients. The overall study: Mixed chimerism was transient after nonmyeloablative marrow transplants from related graft donors. Findings of the study overall: Tregs expanded with activated donor B cells seemed most donor-specific. Tolerant patients' donor-specific Tregs expanded beyond overall Tregs, suggesting antigen-driven growth. Validation in larger populations is needed because few patients were studied.

After 6 days with irradiated graft donor PBMCs, CFSE-labeled recipient PBMCs were FACS-sorted. CDR1 is MNHNY and CDR2 is SVGAGI in the germline V gene (reference sequence). V trimming: 5 bases; J trimming: 2 bases; junction bases outside the gene matches: 6. CDR3 length equals 15 residues. Method: immunoSEQ multiplex PCR; TCRdb's copy keeps in-frame clones and lacks some. In the table there are about 15,000 clones, approximately 55% of which are singletons. The TCR originated in a human patient who received a combined kidney and bone marrow transplant. The chain couples TRBV6-6 to TRBJ2-7; TRBD1 agrees at 10 bases. The sequencing here drew on CD4+ T cells from blood cultured with allogeneic cells, taken before the transplant. The CDR3 coding sequence is TGTGCCAGCAGTCTACTCGGGACAGGGGCCTACGAGCAGTACTTC. This sequence encodes CASSLLGTGAYEQYF.